This T cell receptor beta chain is drawn from a study of OX40 agonist ivuxolimab in advanced cancers. In the study overall: Patient treatment consisted of intravenous ivuxolimab administration every 2 weeks at 0.01 to 10 mg/kg. Prior anti-PD-1, anti-PD-L1 or anti-CTLA-4 therapy did not bar entry, and approximately 40% had some.

Looked up from germline, CDR1 is LNHDA and CDR2 is SQIVND (reference sequence). CDR3 length: 15 residues. The V segment lost 7 bases and the J segment 4 bases; nucleotides outside the gene matches: 12. Study outcomes and limitations: No determination was made of the antigen specificity of the expanded peripheral T cells.

In the case of this clone: Its antigen is not identified.

TCRdb's copy holds only in-frame clones and misses some; the assay was immunoSEQ multiplex PCR. The sample has some 110,000 clones, about nine tenths seen once. This sequence was found in an adult with an advanced solid tumor such as melanoma, head and neck, liver or kidney cancer. The V call is TRBV19, the J call TRBJ1-1; 7 nucleotides line up with TRBD1. The sample was CD4+ or CD8+ T cells sorted from blood, taken in a trial of the OX40 agonist ivuxolimab. The CDR3 is CASILNPRGSTEAFF. The CDR3 bases are TGTGCCAGTATACTAAACCCCAGGGGGAGCACTGAAGCTTTCTTT. The full variable domain, with the rest looked up from reference TRBV19 and TRBJ1-1, is DGGITQSPKYLFRKEGQNVTLSCEQNLNHDAMYWYRQDPGQGLRLIYYSQIVNDFQKGDIAEGYSVSREKKESFPLTVTSAQKNPTAFYLCASILNPRGSTEAFFGQGTRLTVV.